This entry lists 24 T cell receptor beta chains sequenced from one sample in a study of T-cell reconstitution after alpha-beta-depleted transplantation in children. Unique molecular identifiers were incorporated into the prepared TCRbeta library. Via MiXCR, TCRdb re-called the PCR reads, giving one row per CDR3 protein. The data show hundreds of thousands of distinct CDR3 sequences, with 13% seen just once and 0.79% held by the top ten. Sequencing was performed on PBMCs, taken before TCRalphabeta/CD19-depleted stem cell transplant. These TCRs come from a girl aged 2-10 years with congenital amegakaryocytic thrombocytopenia, due to receive a stem cell transplant.

In this sample, this clonotype turned up many times. V and J are TRBV7-9 and TRBJ2-1; D is unclear. Trimming left V 4 bases short and J 7 bases short, with 20 bases between. The germline V gene encodes CDR1 SEHNR and CDR2 FQNEAQ (reference sequence). This CDR3 region has 16 residues. In DNA form, the CDR3 reads TGTGCCAGCAGCTCAGTTCGGGCTGAGTCCGGGAATGAGCAGTTCTTC. This sequence encodes CASSSVRAESGNEQFF. The full variable domain, its missing parts supplied by reference TRBV7-9 and TRBJ2-1, is DTGVSQNPRHKITKRGQNVTFRCDPISEHNRLYWYRQTLGQGPEFLTYFQNEAQLEKSRLLSDRFSAERPKGSFSTLEIQRTEQGDSAMYLCASSSVRAESGNEQFFGPGTRLTVL.

This clonotype was seen a handful of times. The rearrangement links TRBV11-2 to TRBJ2-3, with a possible D match to TRBD2 (5 bases). V was cut by 5 bases and J by 5 bases, with 23 bases left in between. CDR1 is SGHAT, CDR2 FQNNGV, per germline. The CDR3 sequence is 17 residues long. The CDR3 region is CASSHESGILPEDTQYF. In DNA, the CDR3 is TGTGCCAGCAGCCATGAATCCGGGATCCTCCCGGAAGATACGCAGTATTTT. Using reference TRBV11-2 and TRBJ2-3 for the parts outside the CDR3, the full variable domain is EAGVAQSPRYKIIEKRQSVAFWCNPISGHATLYWYQQILGQGPKLLIQFQNNGVVDDSQLPKDRFSAERLKGVDSTLKIQPAKLEDSAVYLCASSHESGILPEDTQYFGPGTRLTVL.

A few counts support this clonotype. The chain employs TRBV20-1 and TRBJ1-3, with a possible D match to TRBD1 (5 bases). Trimming took 1 base from V and 9 from J, leaving 10 bases between them. CDR1 and CDR2 from the germline V gene are DFQATT and SNEGSKA (reference sequence). CDR3 length: 12 amino acids. The CDR3 region is CSARARDRTIYF. In DNA, the CDR3 is TGCAGTGCTAGAGCCAGGGATCGCACCATATATTTT.

This clonotype came up a few times. The chain uses TRBV12-3 or TRBV12-4 and TRBJ1-6, with D uncertain. The CDR3 is 14 amino acids. Trimming left V 6 bases short and J 7 bases short, with 13 bases between. CDR3 bases: TGTGCCAGCAGCCCCGGGCGGACCAATTCACCCCTCCACTTT. Translating gives CASSPGRTNSPLHF.

Many counts were recorded for this clonotype. The chain links TRBV9 to TRBJ1-2, with D unclear. The CDR3 extends over 14 amino acids. The V end lost 0 bases, the J end lost 2 bases, and 8 bases lay between the germline ends. In germline, CDR1 is SGDLS, CDR2 YYNGEE. CDR3 DNA: TGTGCCAGCAGCGTAGGGGTAGGGAACTATGGCTACACCTTC. It encodes CASSVGVGNYGYTF.

The chain has TRBV10-1 and TRBJ2-7; 11 bases line up with TRBD1. The CDR3 has 16 amino acids. The V segment lost 3 bases and the J segment 7 bases; nucleotides outside the gene matches: 11. Germline loops: CDR1 WNHNN, CDR2 SYGVQD (reference sequence). CDR3 residues: CASSDSLGTGGCEQYF. The CDR3 DNA reads TGCGCCAGCAGTGACTCCCTTGGGACAGGGGGTTGTGAGCAGTACTTC.

A few counts support this clonotype. The chain joins TRBV12-3 or TRBV12-4 to TRBJ1-5; TRBD1 aligns across 10 bases. The V segment lost 5 bases and the J segment 4 bases; nucleotides outside the gene matches: 5. The CDR3 runs to 15 residues. Written as DNA, the CDR3 is TGTGCCAGCAGTCGGACAGGGGGGTTGAATCAGCCCCAGCATTTT. Translation gives CASSRTGGLNQPQHF.

The sample holds a few counts of this clonotype. V usage is TRBV7-8 and J usage is TRBJ2-3; 8 positions agree with TRBD2. The CDR3 spans 16 residues. Trimming cost V 0 bases and J 3 bases; bases outside gene matches: 5. Germline V gene data show CDR1 as SGHVS and CDR2 as FQNEAQ. CDR3 protein: CASSLASGMTTDTQYF. The CDR3 coding sequence is TGTGCCAGCAGCTTAGCTAGCGGGATGACTACAGATACGCAGTATTTT.

J is TRBJ2-3 and V is TRBV12-3 or TRBV12-4, with D possibly being TRBD2 (5 bases). The V end lost 5 bases, the J end lost 0 bases, and 12 bases lay between the germline ends. The CDR3 consists of 15 residues. CDR3 nucleotide sequence: TGTGCCAGCAGTCCCGACTACAAGAGCACAGATACGCAGTATTTT. This sequence encodes CASSPDYKSTDTQYF.

The sample holds many counts of this clonotype. The chain couples TRBV20-1 to TRBJ2-1, with TRBD2 matching 12 bases. CDR1 DFQATT and CDR2 SNEGSKA come from the germline V gene (reference sequence). This CDR3 spans 15 amino acids. Losses at the gene ends were 6 bases for V and 2 bases for J; bases not matched to a gene: 5. The CDR3 bases are TGCAGTGCCGTGACTAGCGGGAGTGCCTACAATGAGCAGTTCTTC. It yields the protein CSAVTSGSAYNEQFF.

The chain uses TRBV11-2 and TRBJ2-4; D uncertain. Trimming left V 0 bases short and J 10 bases short, with 4 bases between. Germline values: CDR1 SGHAT, CDR2 FQNNGV. The CDR3 extends over 11 amino acids. The CDR3, as DNA: TGTGCCAGCAGCTTAGAACTAATTCAGTACTTC. Its translation is CASSLELIQYF.

The sample holds a few counts of this clonotype. This chain connects TRBV5-1 to TRBJ2-7; TRBD2 might be the D (6 bases). Germline V CDR1 and CDR2: SGHRS, YFSETQ. The CDR3 is 14 amino acids. Trimming shortened V by 7 bases and J by 6 bases, and 20 bases separated the two germline ends. CDR3 DNA sequence: TGCGCCAGCCGCCCTTCCGGGACTGAGGGCGAGCAGTACTTC. Amino acids: CASRPSGTEGEQYF.

The sample holds many counts of this clonotype. The chain recombines TRBV6-5 with TRBJ1-2; 7 nucleotides agree with TRBD1. The germline gives CDR1 MNHEY, CDR2 SVGAGI. With V trimmed by 5 bases and J by 3 bases, 9 bases remained unmatched. This CDR3 spans 15 amino acids. This chain's CDR3 is CASSLQGRGYYGYTF. CDR3 coding DNA: TGTGCCAGCAGTCTACAGGGGCGTGGATACTATGGCTACACCTTC.

This clonotype showed up many times. The chain has TRBV4-1 and TRBJ1-2; the match to TRBD1 covers 9 bases. The CDR3 contains 14 residues. CDR1 and CDR2 (germline): MGHRA, YSYEKL. With V trimmed by 5 bases and J by 0 bases, 1 base remained unmatched. This CDR3 reads CASSGTGTNYGYTF. CDR3 coding DNA: TGCGCCAGCAGCGGGACAGGGACTAACTATGGCTACACCTTC.

At least ten counts were recorded for this clonotype. CDR3 nucleotides: TGCAGCGTTGGACGGGGGCTGGGCCAGCCCCAGCATTTT. It specifies CSVGRGLGQPQHF. V usage is TRBV29-1 and J usage is TRBJ1-5, with D possibly matching TRBD1 (6 bases). Germline V gives CDR1 SQVTM, CDR2 ANQGSEA. This CDR3 has 13 amino acids. Trimming left V 4 bases short and J 7 bases short, with 14 bases between.

This clonotype came up many times. J is TRBJ2-5 and V is TRBV12-3 or TRBV12-4; D unresolved. The CDR3 is 15 residues long. Trimming took 0 bases from V and 0 from J, leaving 8 bases between them. The CDR3 is CASSLAAADQETQYF. As DNA, the CDR3 is TGTGCCAGCAGTTTAGCGGCTGCCGACCAAGAGACCCAGTACTTC.

This clonotype was seen repeatedly, ten times or more. The chain combines TRBV29-1 with TRBJ2-6; D remains ambiguous. Germline CDR1 and CDR2: SQVTM and ANQGSEA. The CDR3 covers 13 residues. Trimming pared 2 bases from V and 0 bases from J, leaving 2 bases between. CDR3 coding DNA: TGCAGCGTTGAAACCTCTGGGGCCAACGTCCTGACTTTC. Amino acid sequence: CSVETSGANVLTF.

This clonotype occurred many times. This chain uses TRBV20-1 with TRBJ2-5; tentatively, D is TRBD1 or TRBD2 (5 bases each). The CDR3 length is 14 residues. Trimming removed 0 bases from V and 2 bases from J, with 10 bases in between. Looked up from germline, CDR1 is DFQATT and CDR2 is SNEGSKA (reference sequence). The CDR3 protein is CSARERGRQETQYF. The CDR3 DNA reads TGCAGTGCTAGAGAAAGGGGACGGCAAGAGACCCAGTACTTC.

This clonotype was counted ten times or more. This chain's CDR3 is CASSSLTSSDEQFF. CDR3 DNA: TGTGCCAGCAGTTCCTTGACTAGCAGCGATGAGCAGTTCTTC. This chain joins TRBV7-9 and TRBJ2-1; TRBD2 agrees at 7 bases. The CDR3 runs 14 residues. After removal of 6 bases from V and 8 bases from J, the junction contained 10 bases not matched to a gene. CDR1 and CDR2 (germline): SEHNR, FQNEAQ (reference sequence).

This clonotype was counted between two and nine times. The chain combines TRBV30 with TRBJ2-1, with TRBD2 matching over 10 bases. Germline values: CDR1 GTSNPN, CDR2 SVGIG (reference sequence). The CDR3 length is 15 residues. V lost 4 bases and J lost 6; bases outside the gene matches: 9. CDR3 sequence (DNA): TGTGCCTGGAATAAAGCGGGAGGGCCTCGCAATGAGCAGTTCTTC. This sequence encodes CAWNKAGGPRNEQFF.

The table lists this clonotype with many counts. DNA of the CDR3: TGTGCCAGCAGTCCCTTATTGGAATCGTGGGTTGGCTACGAGCAGTACTTC. It translates to CASSPLLESWVGYEQYF. The chain is built from TRBV12-3 or TRBV12-4 and TRBJ2-7; no reliable D call. CDR3 length: 17 amino acids. Between the trimmed V and J ends, which lost 5 bases and 3 bases, there was a span of 23 bases.

This clonotype showed up just a few times. The gene calls are TRBV12-3 or TRBV12-4 and TRBJ2-7, with D unclear. V lost 2 bases and J 0 bases, leaving 11 bases between the germline ends. The CDR3 runs 15 residues. As DNA, the CDR3 is TGTGCCAGCAGTTTAAGGAGCGCGAGCTCCTACGAGCAGTACTTC. Its protein is CASSLRSASSYEQYF.

This chain joins TRBV5-1 and TRBJ2-4, with 12 bases that match TRBD2. The junction had 1 base not matched to a gene; V was cut back by 0 bases and J by 6 bases. Germline CDR1 reads SGHRS; CDR2 reads YFSETQ. The CDR3 consists of 15 residues. CDR3 amino acids: CASSLATSGRNIQYF. The CDR3 bases are TGCGCCAGCAGCTTGGCGACTAGCGGGAGAAACATTCAGTACTTC.

This clonotype was observed at least ten times. The rearrangement joins TRBV20-1 to TRBJ2-5; possibly TRBD2 for D (6 bases). The CDR3 runs to 13 residues. The V gene's germline CDR1 is DFQATT and CDR2 SNEGSKA (reference sequence). V lost 2 bases and J lost 5, with 12 bases in between. CDR3 in DNA: TGCAGTGCTAGAAAGACTAGTCAGGAGACCCAGTACTTC. This codes for CSARKTSQETQYF.